This TCR beta chain stems from a study of cytomegalovirus exposure and HLA in healthy donors. Study overall: The Caucasian-associated ancestry cluster contained 81% of the approximately 410 genotyped donors.

The V gene's germline CDR1 is SGHVS and CDR2 FQNEAQ. The V gene lost 5 bases and the J gene lost 6 bases, with 11 bases spanning the gap. This CDR3 spans 13 amino acids. The PCR had 60 Vbeta and 13 Jbeta primers. Here immunoSEQ multiplex PCR was the method, and the copy in TCRdb shows in-frame clones only, minus some. The data contain about 150,000 clones, roughly three quarters of them singletons. Study-level points and caveats: In a later analysis, a genetic analysis reported fewer productive-TCR N-insertions in an Asian-associated ancestry cluster than the cohort average. An observed cluster of highly shared sequence variants was recorded as a likely sequencing artifact.

For this clone: The antigen is not known.

The sequence was collected from a human donor in good health. Source material: PBMCs. V usage is TRBV7-8 and J usage is TRBJ1-5, with a weak D call TRBD1 (6 bases). Here the CDR3 reads CASSKRGIQPQHF. The DNA of the CDR3 is TGTGCCAGCAGCAAGAGGGGGATTCAGCCCCAGCATTTT.